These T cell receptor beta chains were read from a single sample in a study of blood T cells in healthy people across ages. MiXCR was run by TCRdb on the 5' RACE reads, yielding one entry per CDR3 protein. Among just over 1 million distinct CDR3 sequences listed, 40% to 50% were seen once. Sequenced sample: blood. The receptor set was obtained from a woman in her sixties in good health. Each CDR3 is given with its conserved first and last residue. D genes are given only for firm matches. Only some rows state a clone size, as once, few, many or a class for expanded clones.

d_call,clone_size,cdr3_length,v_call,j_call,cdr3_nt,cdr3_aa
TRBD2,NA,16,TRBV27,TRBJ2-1,TGTGCCAGCAGGGGACTAGCGGGAGTGAAAAACAATGAGCAGTTCTTC,CASRGLAGVKNNEQFF
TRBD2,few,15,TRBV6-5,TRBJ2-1,TGTGCCAGCAGTTACGGTACTAGCGGGAGGAATGAGCAGTTCTTC,CASSYGTSGRNEQFF
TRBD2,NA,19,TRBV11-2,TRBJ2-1,TGTGCCAGCAGCTTAGGTCTGGGGACTAGCGGGAGAATACCGAATGAGCAGTTCTTC,CASSLGLGTSGRIPNEQFF
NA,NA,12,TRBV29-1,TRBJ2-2,TGCAGCGTTGAGAGGGGGGCCGGGGAGCTGTTTTTT,CSVERGAGELFF
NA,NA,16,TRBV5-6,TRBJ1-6,TGTGCCAGCAGCTTGAACAGAGGATCCTATAATTCACCCCTCCACTTT,CASSLNRGSYNSPLHF
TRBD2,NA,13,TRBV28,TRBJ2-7,TGTGCCAGCAATAGCGGGATCTCCTACGAGCAGTACTTC,CASNSGISYEQYF
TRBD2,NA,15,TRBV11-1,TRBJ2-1,TGTGCCAGCAGCCCCCGGACGGGAGGAGTAAATGAGCAGTTCTTC,CASSPRTGGVNEQFF
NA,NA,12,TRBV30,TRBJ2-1,TGTGCCTGGAGTGTTGGCTACCGGGAGCAGTTCTTC,CAWSVGYREQFF
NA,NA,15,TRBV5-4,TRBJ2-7,TGTGCCAGCAGCTTGGGTAGCGGAAAATCCTACGAGCAGTACTTC,CASSLGSGKSYEQYF
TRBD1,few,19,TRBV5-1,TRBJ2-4,TGCGCCAGCAGCTTGGATGGACAGGGGTTATTATCGGCCAAAAACATTCAGTACTTC,CASSLDGQGLLSAKNIQYF
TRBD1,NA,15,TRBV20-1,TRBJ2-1,TGCAGTGCTAGAATCGGACAGGGGGACTACAATGAGCAGTTCTTC,CSARIGQGDYNEQFF
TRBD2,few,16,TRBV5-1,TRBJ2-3,TGCGCCAGCAGCAAACGGGGACTAGCTTGGGAAGATACGCAGTATTTT,CASSKRGLAWEDTQYF
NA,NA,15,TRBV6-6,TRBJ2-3,TGTGCCAGCAGTTACCCCAGGGCGCCCACAGATACGCAGTATTTT,CASSYPRAPTDTQYF
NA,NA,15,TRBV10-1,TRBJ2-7,TGCGCCAGCAGTGAGTCAGCGGGCACGGGCTACGAGCAGTACTTC,CASSESAGTGYEQYF
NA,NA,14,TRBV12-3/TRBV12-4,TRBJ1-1,TGTGCCAGCAGTTTTCGCCAGGGTCTAGGAGAAGCTTTCTTT,CASSFRQGLGEAFF
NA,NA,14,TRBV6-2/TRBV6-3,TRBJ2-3,TGTGCCAGCAGTAACCGCGGGTTCGCAGATACGCAGTATTTT,CASSNRGFADTQYF
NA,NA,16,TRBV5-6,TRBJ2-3,TGTGCCAGCAGCTTGGAAGTCAGGGTGCTCTCAGATACGCAGTATTTT,CASSLEVRVLSDTQYF
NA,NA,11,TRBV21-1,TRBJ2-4,TGTGCCAGGGGGAGCGGAAACATTCAGTACTTC,CARGSGNIQYF
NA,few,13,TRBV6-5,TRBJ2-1,TGTGCCAGCAGTTACTCGGCGTGGGATGAGCAGTTCTTC,CASSYSAWDEQFF
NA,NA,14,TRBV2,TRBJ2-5,TGTGCCAGCAGGGTTTCGACTGTTCAAGAGACCCAGTACTTC,CASRVSTVQETQYF
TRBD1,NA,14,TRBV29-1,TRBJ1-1,TGCAGCGTTGACCGGACAGGGCAGAACACTGAAGCTTTCTTT,CSVDRTGQNTEAFF
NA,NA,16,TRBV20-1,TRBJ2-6,TGCAGTGCTAGAGAACACACAGGGACTGGGGCCAACGTCCTGACTTTC,CSAREHTGTGANVLTF
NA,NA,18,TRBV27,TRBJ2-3,TGTGCCAGCAGTTTATTTTTCCCAGGTGGTGGGAGTGCAGATACGCAGTATTTT,CASSLFFPGGGSADTQYF
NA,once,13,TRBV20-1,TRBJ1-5,TGCAGTGTCTCTCAGGGGAGCAATCAGCCCCAGCATTTT,CSVSQGSNQPQHF
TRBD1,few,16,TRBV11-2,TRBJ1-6,TGTGCCAGCAGCGCGTCGACAGGGCCCTATAATTCACCCCTCCACTTT,CASSASTGPYNSPLHF
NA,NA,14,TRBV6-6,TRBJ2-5,TGTGCCAGCATCCCCGACGGCGCTCGGTGGACCCAGTACTTC,CASIPDGARWTQYF
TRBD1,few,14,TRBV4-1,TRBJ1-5,TGCGCCAGCAGCCAATACAGGGGCGGACAGCCCCAGCATTTT,CASSQYRGGQPQHF
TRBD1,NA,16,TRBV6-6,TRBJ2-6,TGTGCCAGCGAGGGACAGGTTTTATCTGGGGCCAACGTCCTGACTTTC,CASEGQVLSGANVLTF
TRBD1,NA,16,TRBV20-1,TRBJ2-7,TGCAGTGCTAGAGACCAACGGACAGGGGGCTTACACGAGCAGTACTTC,CSARDQRTGGLHEQYF
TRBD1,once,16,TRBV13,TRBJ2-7,TGTGCCAGCAGCTTTTCACCGGGACAGGGCCCCTACGAGCAGTACTTC,CASSFSPGQGPYEQYF
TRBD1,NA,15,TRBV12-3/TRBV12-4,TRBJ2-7,TGTGCCAGCAGTGCCGGGACAGGGGGGTTGGGTGAGCAGTACTTC,CASSAGTGGLGEQYF
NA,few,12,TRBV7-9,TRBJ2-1,TGTGCCAGCAGCGTCTTCCTGAATGAGCAGTTCTTC,CASSVFLNEQFF
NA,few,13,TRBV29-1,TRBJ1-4,TGCAGCGTTACCGGGACTTGGGGGGAAAAACTGTTTTTT,CSVTGTWGEKLFF
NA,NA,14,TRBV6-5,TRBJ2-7,TGTGCCAGCAGTTATGGCGCAGGGGCCTACGAGCAGTACTTC,CASSYGAGAYEQYF
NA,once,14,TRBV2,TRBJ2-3,TGTGCCAGCAGCGACGTGGTGGGCACAGATACGCAGTATTTT,CASSDVVGTDTQYF
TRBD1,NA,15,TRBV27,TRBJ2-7,TGTGCCAGCAGTCCACCTGGGACAGGCGGCTACGAGCAGTACTTC,CASSPPGTGGYEQYF
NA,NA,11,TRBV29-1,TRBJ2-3,TGCAGCGTTATTCGAACAGATACGCAGTATTTT,CSVIRTDTQYF
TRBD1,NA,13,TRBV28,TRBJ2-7,TGTGCCAGCCGGGACAGGGCCCTTTACGAGCAGTACTTC,CASRDRALYEQYF
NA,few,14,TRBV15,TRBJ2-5,TGTGCCACCAGCAGAGCGGGGATAGGGGGGACCCAGTACTTC,CATSRAGIGGTQYF
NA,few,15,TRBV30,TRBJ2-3,TGTGCCTGGAGTGTAGCAGGGAAGTACACAGATACGCAGTATTTT,CAWSVAGKYTDTQYF
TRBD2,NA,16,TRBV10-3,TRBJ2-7,TGTGCCATCAGTGAGTCGGGAGGGAGAGGGACCTACGAGCAGTACTTC,CAISESGGRGTYEQYF
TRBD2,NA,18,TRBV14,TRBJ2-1,TGTGCCAGCAGCCAAGGAACTAGCGTAGCCTACCCCTACAATGAGCAGTTCTTC,CASSQGTSVAYPYNEQFF
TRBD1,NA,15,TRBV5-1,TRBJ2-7,TGCGCCAGCAGCTTGGTGGGGACAGCCGTTGGGCAGCAGTACTTC,CASSLVGTAVGQQYF
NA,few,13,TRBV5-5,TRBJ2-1,TGTGCCAGCAGTCCAAAAGGGGGCAATGAGCAGTTCTTC,CASSPKGGNEQFF
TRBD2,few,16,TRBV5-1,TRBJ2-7,TGCGCCAGCAGCTTGGGGGGTAGCGGGGCTTCCTACGAGCAGTACTTC,CASSLGGSGASYEQYF
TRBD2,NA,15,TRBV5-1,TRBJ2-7,TGCGCCAGCAGTTCCGGACTAGCGGGAGCGGGCGAGCAGTACTTC,CASSSGLAGAGEQYF
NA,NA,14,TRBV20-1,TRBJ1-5,TGCAGTGCTAGAGATGGGGCAGGCAATCAGCCCCAGCATTTT,CSARDGAGNQPQHF
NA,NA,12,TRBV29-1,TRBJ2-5,TGCAGCGTGGGGGGAAAAGAGGGGACCCAGTACTTC,CSVGGKEGTQYF
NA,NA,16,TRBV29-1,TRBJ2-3,TGCAGCGTTGAGGGAGGCTTCCGGGGGAGCACAGATACGCAGTATTTT,CSVEGGFRGSTDTQYF
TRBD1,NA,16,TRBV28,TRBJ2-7,TGTGCCAGCAGTTCTAGGACAGGGTTGGGGGACTACGAGCAGTACTTC,CASSSRTGLGDYEQYF
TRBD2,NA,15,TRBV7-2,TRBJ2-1,TGTGCCAGCAGCTTAAGTGGCGGGAGTTTATTTGAGCAGTTCTTC,CASSLSGGSLFEQFF
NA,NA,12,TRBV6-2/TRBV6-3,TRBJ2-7,TGTGCCAGCGGCCCCCCTTTATGGGAGCAGTACTTC,CASGPPLWEQYF
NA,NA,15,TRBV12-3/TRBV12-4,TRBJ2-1,TGTGCCAGCAGTTCGGCTAGCAATGCCCGAGGTGAGCAGTTCTTC,CASSSASNARGEQFF
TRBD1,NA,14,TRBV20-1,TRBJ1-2,TGCAGTGCTTGGGGGACAGGGGCGAGCTATGGCTACACCTTC,CSAWGTGASYGYTF
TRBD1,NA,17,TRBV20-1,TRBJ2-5,TGCAGTGCTAGAGGCCTAGGACAGGGGGCGACTTTCAATGAGCAGTACTTC,CSARGLGQGATFNEQYF
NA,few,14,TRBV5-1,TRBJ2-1,TGCGCCAGCAGCTTGGTGGCTAGCTTCGATGAGCAGTTCTTC,CASSLVASFDEQFF